Listed here are 21 T cell receptor beta chains from one sample, sequenced in a study of OX40 agonist ivuxolimab in advanced cancers. Repertoires were generated with immunoSEQ multiplex PCR, while TCRdb's copy carries only in-frame clones and drops some. The sample consists of approximately 61,000 clones, roughly 85% of them appearing once. Sample: CD4+ or CD8+ T cells sorted from blood, taken in a trial of the OX40 agonist ivuxolimab. The receptor set was obtained from an adult with an advanced solid tumor such as melanoma, head and neck, liver or kidney cancer.

The chain recombines TRBV11-2 with TRBJ2-3, with D hard to call. CDR1 and CDR2 from the germline V gene are SGHAT and FQNNGV. The V end lost 4 bases, the J end lost 4 bases, and 3 bases lay between the germline ends. This CDR3 comprises 11 residues. The DNA for the CDR3 is TGTGCCAGCAGCTCGTCAGATACGCAGTATTTT. Translation gives CASSSSDTQYF.

The rearrangement uses TRBV5-1 and TRBJ2-5; no clear D gene. Germline V gene data show CDR1 as SGHRS and CDR2 as YFSETQ. V shed 0 bases and J shed 3 bases, with 0 bases lying between them. This CDR3 is 11 amino acids long. The DNA for the CDR3 is TGCGCCAGCAGCTTGGAAGAGACCCAGTACTTC. Translation gives CASSLEETQYF.

The rearrangement uses TRBV19 and TRBJ2-3; D possibly corresponds to TRBD2 (7 bases). Germline lookup yields CDR1 LNHDA and CDR2 SQIVND (reference sequence). With 5 bases removed from V and 5 bases from J, the gap between germline ends came to 14 bases. The CDR3 covers 14 residues. The chain's CDR3 is CASSGLGGIDTQYF. CDR3 coding DNA: TGTGCCAGTAGTGGACTAGGGGGGATAGATACGCAGTATTTT.

The chain joins TRBV5-1 to TRBJ2-5; 12 positions agree with TRBD1. Germline V gives CDR1 SGHRS, CDR2 YFSETQ. With 2 bases clipped from V and 5 bases from J, the junction kept 4 bases outside the gene matches. This CDR3 has 15 residues. CDR3 coding DNA: TGCGCCAGCAGCTTAGGGGACAGGGGGCAGGAGACCCAGTACTTC. Protein: CASSLGDRGQETQYF.

V usage is TRBV9 and J usage is TRBJ1-4, with D uncertain. The length of the CDR3 is 17 residues. Deletions cut 0 bases from V and 8 bases from J, with 20 bases between. The V gene's germline CDR1 is SGDLS and CDR2 YYNGEE. In DNA form, the CDR3 reads TGTGCCAGCAGCGTAGGAATTTTCGCAGACATTGGGGAAAAACTGTTTTTT. Translating gives CASSVGIFADIGEKLFF.

For the CDR3, the DNA is TGTGCCAGCAGCGTAGCCGGGACTACCAACACCGGGGAGCTGTTTTTT. This gives the protein CASSVAGTTNTGELFF. The rearrangement links TRBV9 to TRBJ2-2; 7 bases map to TRBD2. This CDR3 is built from 16 residues. V lost 0 bases and J lost 2; bases outside the gene matches: 4. Germline CDR1 reads SGDLS; CDR2 reads YYNGEE.

The rearrangement uses TRBV7-9 and TRBJ2-7; D is uncertain. V was shortened by 6 bases and J by 2 bases, with 8 bases between the two germline ends. Germline-derived CDR1 and CDR2 are SEHNR and FQNEAQ (reference sequence). The CDR3 runs 12 residues. The CDR3 coding sequence is TGTGCCAGCAGACTCGGTACCTACGAGCAGTACTTC. As protein: CASRLGTYEQYF.

Concerning this clone: A junction end diverges from the germline sequence, so it may reflect a read error. This chain connects TRBV19 to TRBJ1-3; D call uncertain. Germline V lookup: CDR1 LNHDA, CDR2 SQIVND (reference sequence). The CDR3 consists of 14 residues. The CDR3 DNA reads TGTGCCAGTAGCATAGAGAGCTCTGGAAACACCATATATTTT. Its protein is CASSIESSGNTIYF.

J is TRBJ2-5 and V is TRBV5-1, with D tentatively TRBD2 (6 bases). Trimming took 1 base from V and 3 from J, leaving 7 bases between them. Germline V gene data show CDR1 as SGHRS and CDR2 as YFSETQ. This CDR3 is built from 13 residues. The DNA of the CDR3 is TGCGCCAGCAGCTTGTCGGGGGAAGAGACCCAGTACTTC. It specifies CASSLSGEETQYF.

The chain is built from TRBV11-3 and TRBJ1-1; D possibly corresponds to TRBD1 (5 bases). The CDR3 is made up of 12 amino acids. From germline, CDR1 is SGHNT and CDR2 YENEEA. DNA of the CDR3: TGTGCAACGACGGGGGGAATCACTGAAGCTTTCTTT. Amino acids: CATTGGITEAFF.

This chain joins TRBV5-1 and TRBJ2-7, with D maybe TRBD2 (6 bases). Trimming took off 4 bases at V and 9 bases at J, with 20 bases between the two ends. The V gene's germline CDR1 is SGHRS and CDR2 YFSETQ. The CDR3 covers 14 residues. The CDR3 DNA reads as TGCGCCAGCAGCCCGAGGGACTTCACTACGCCGCAGTACTTC. This codes for CASSPRDFTTPQYF. Variable domain in full (rest from reference TRBV5-1 and TRBJ2-7): KAGVTQTPRYLIKTRGQQVTLSCSPISGHRSVSWYQQTPGQGLQFLFEYFSETQRNKGNFPGRFSGRQFSNSRSEMNVSTLELGDSALYLCASSPRDFTTPQYFGPGTRLTVT.

V gene TRBV5-1 combines with J gene TRBJ2-6; no clear D gene. The CDR3 has 16 residues. V dropped 0 bases and J dropped 0 bases, with 7 bases sitting between them. CDR1 and CDR2 (germline): SGHRS, YFSETQ. This CDR3 is CASSLGTASGANVLTF. CDR3 sequence (DNA): TGCGCCAGCAGCTTGGGAACAGCCTCTGGGGCCAACGTCCTGACTTTC.

This clone was detected a few times. This rearrangement joins TRBV7-9 to TRBJ2-2; 12 nucleotides align to TRBD1. The CDR3 spans 15 residues. Trimming at V came to 5 bases and at J to 7 bases, leaving 5 bases not matched to a gene. From germline, CDR1 is SEHNR and CDR2 FQNEAQ (reference sequence). The CDR3 region has the DNA TGTGCCAGCAGCGCCGGGACAGGGGGCATCGGGGAGCTGTTTTTT. This translates into CASSAGTGGIGELFF. The full variable domain, completed using reference TRBV7-9 and TRBJ2-2, is DTGVSQNPRHKITKRGQNVTFRCDPISEHNRLYWYRQTLGQGPEFLTYFQNEAQLEKSRLLSDRFSAERPKGSFSTLEIQRTEQGDSAMYLCASSAGTGGIGELFFGEGSRLTVL.

The chain has TRBV6-4 and TRBJ2-3, with D perhaps matching TRBD1 or TRBD2 (5 bases each). V lost 6 bases and J lost 6, with 13 bases in between. Germline V gives CDR1 MRHNA, CDR2 SNTAGT. The CDR3 loop spans 13 amino acids. CDR3 loop: CASRPTKGDTQYF. CDR3 in DNA: TGTGCCAGCAGGCCGACTAAGGGGGATACGCAGTATTTT.

This clone is a singleton in its sample. The rearrangement uses TRBV4-3 and TRBJ2-1, with 7 bases lining up with TRBD2. V shed 2 bases, J shed 0 bases, and the junction held 7 bases outside the gene matches. This CDR3 contains 17 residues. CDR1 and CDR2 from the germline V gene are LGHNA and YSLEER. CDR3 loop: CASSQTSGGGSYNEQFF. CDR3 bases: TGCGCCAGCAGCCAAACGTCTGGGGGGGGCTCCTACAATGAGCAGTTCTTC.

V is TRBV7-2 and J is TRBJ2-5; 8 bases map to TRBD1. This CDR3 region has 17 residues. Germline loops: CDR1 SGHTA, CDR2 FQGNSA. V dropped 1 base and J dropped 4; count of bases not matched to a gene: 11. CDR3 bases: TGTGCCAGCAGCTTAGGTGTCTGGACAGGGTCGGGAGAGACCCAGTACTTC. It specifies CASSLGVWTGSGETQYF.

The chain has TRBV7-2 and TRBJ1-2; no clear D. The germline V and J ends were trimmed by 4 bases and 7 bases, with 13 bases remaining between them. CDR3 length: 13 residues. CDR1 SGHTA and CDR2 FQGNSA come from the germline V gene. The CDR3 protein is CASSSYSGGGYTF. The CDR3 DNA follows: TGTGCCAGCAGCTCCTACTCAGGAGGTGGCTACACCTTC.

This chain joins TRBV7-9 and TRBJ1-5; D possibly corresponds to TRBD1 (6 bases). Trimming cost V 6 bases and J 3 bases, with 9 bases left between them. The CDR3 sequence is 13 residues long. Germline CDR1 is SEHNR and CDR2 is FQNEAQ (reference sequence). In DNA, the CDR3 is TGTGCCAGCAGGGGGGGCGTCAATCAGCCCCAGCATTTT. This translates into CASRGGVNQPQHF.

The chain joins TRBV9 to TRBJ2-1, with 8 bases matching TRBD2. The CDR3 covers 17 residues. Unmatched junction bases numbered 8, after V lost 3 bases and J lost 0 bases. Germline assignment: CDR1 SGDLS and CDR2 YYNGEE. CDR3 sequence: CASSASSGWSSYNEQFF. CDR3 sequence (DNA): TGTGCCAGCAGCGCCTCTAGCGGGTGGAGCTCCTACAATGAGCAGTTCTTC.

The rearrangement joins TRBV11-2 to TRBJ2-7; TRBD1 matches 9 bases. CDR3 length equals 16 residues. V was pared by 4 bases and J by 6 bases, with 13 bases of the junction left unmatched. CDR1 is SGHAT, CDR2 FQNNGV, per germline. CDR3 sequence: CASSSDFGTGYLEQYF. As DNA, the CDR3 is TGTGCCAGCAGCTCGGATTTCGGGACAGGGTATCTCGAGCAGTACTTC.

The chain combines TRBV4-2 with TRBJ1-2, with D uncertain. Germline V CDR1 and CDR2: LGHNA, YNFKEQ. This CDR3 contains 11 residues. V dropped 3 bases and J dropped 8 bases, with 7 bases sitting between them. Written as DNA, the CDR3 is TGTGCCAGCAGCCACCGAGAGGGCTACACCTTC. It specifies CASSHREGYTF.